This is a list of T cell receptor beta chains from one sample in a study of shared T cell receptors in the human thymus. Here immunoSEQ multiplex PCR was the method, and the copy in TCRdb shows in-frame clones only, minus some. The repertoire holds about 660,000 clones, with approximately 88% as singletons. These data are also associated with another study on human thymus T cells.

The sequencing sample was made of thymocytes. Every receptor here comes from a boy in the first two years of life with a congenital heart defect. The CDR3 runs from the conserved cysteine through the conserved F or W.

cdr3_length v_call cdr3_aa
14 TRBV7-9 CASSLGTTNYGYTF
14 TRBV7-2 CASSWGQEAYGYTF
24 TRBV7-3 CASSLIKTSGRGAPGGQNIDTQYF
16 TRBV10-2 CASSASGTQNTGELFF
18 TRBV4-3 CASSQGGLAGSSYNEQFF
17 TRBV15 CATSREWREGHTDTQYF
14 TRBV29-1 CSVVPGETYNEQFF
15 TRBV15 CATSRQGGEYNEQFF
17 TRBV6-1 CASSEGRPEGSGNTIYF
15 TRBV28 CASSWAGQGIYEQYF
17 TRBV25-1 CASSERWAPGQFYEQYF
16 TRBV4-2 CASSQVVWTGGLGMVF
16 TRBV9 CASSAGQGLNTGELFF
15 TRBV12-5 CASGLVGRGYNEQFF
16 TRBV6-4 CASSALGQGFSYEQYF
14 TRBV6-6 CASSYIMSGDTQYF
13 TRBV5-1 CASSSPGPYEQYF
18 TRBV7-6 CASSLPSGRTSGANVLTF
19 TRBV5-6 CASSLGRWGGIYGNQPQHF
14 TRBV4-1 CASREQGANYGYTF
20 TRBV28 CASSLKWGGTSGKNTGELFF
16 TRBV25-1 CASSEGRGTGKNIQYF
12 TRBV14 CASSRSSYEQYF
14 TRBV11-2 CASSAGQGASEQYF
18 TRBV11-2 CASNGGLAGGPKINEQFF
15 TRBV5-5 CASSWQSSCYYEQYF
12 TRBV6-5 CASSSGAGGYTF
16 TRBV14 CASSQGGPSGSYEQYF
15 TRBV4-3 CASSQSVADPYEQYF
18 TRBV5-1 CASSWTSGRKISGETQYF
15 TRBV2 CASSSDRVNNQPQHF
14 TRBV5-1 CASSPGVAGDRQYF
11 TRBV12-5 CASGPRGEQYF
12 TRBV27 CASSSSRRRQFF
11 TRBV28 CASRTGSGYTF
19 TRBV28 CATKKTSGSSPRRPDTQYF
13 TRBV6-5 CASGGDRRYEQYF
13 TRBV6-1 CASRRLTDYEQYF
16 TRBV27 CASSPHQTGLRHGYTF
16 TRBV7-9 CASGRLAGGRPYEQYF
15 TRBV19 CASSHSSSSGNTIYF
15 TRBV28 CASSQQGFAYNEQFF
13 TRBV6-5 CASSQLEQETQYF
15 TRBV5-4 CASSLALAGYGEQYF
16 TRBV10-1 CASSDGVLRLNTEAFF
17 TRBV29-1 CSVGRGKMGGSTGELFF
17 TRBV7-2 CASSLVGVGREVNEQYF
16 TRBV27 CASSLRVSGRANEQYF
16 TRBV14 CASSPRGLDSSYEQYF
12 TRBV19 CAGKQGRYGYTF
16 TRBV5-1 CAGSLGDSRSGNTIYF
17 TRBV11-2 CASSLIRRASGGNTIYF
16 TRBV30 CAWSSPGHSEGNGYTF
13 TRBV27 CASRDKFKNIQYF
12 TRBV29-1 CRAGGRYNEQFF
13 TRBV7-9 CASSLQTNYGYTF
11 TRBV27 CASGTSGPQHF
17 TRBV7-2 CASSLAMGQGVDQPQHF
14 TRBV23-1 CASRADRGFNEQYF